The T cell receptor beta chain described here comes from a study of identical twins. Study-level results: The authors noted that invariant MAIT and iNKT cells could partly confound zero-insertion analyses. Cord blood's abundant beta clonotypes had fewer insertions, unlike memory repertoires.

Template switching supplied a universal primer site; unique molecular identifiers were carried on the cDNA. In TCRdb, the 5' RACE reads were re-called with MiXCR into one record per CDR3 protein. The top ten clones hold more than 0.8% of a sample with 400,000 to 550,000 distinct CDR3 sequences, roughly an eighth of them seen once. In its sample, this clonotype was seen a few times. Its antigen is still unknown. Between the trimmed V and J ends, which lost 4 bases and 11 bases, there was a span of 12 bases. The CDR3 covers 11 residues. CDR1 is DFQATT, CDR2 SNEGSKA, per germline (reference sequence). These data were also filed under a second study, of yellow fever vaccine responses in identical twins.

Sequencing was carried out using CD4+ T cells sorted from blood. This chain connects TRBV20-1 to TRBJ2-4, with a possible D match to TRBD2 (6 bases). The origin of this receptor is a woman in her late teens or twenties in good health. CDR3 in amino acids: CSANWGTVQYF. In nucleotides, the CDR3 is TGCAGTGCTAATTGGGGGACTGTTCAGTACTTC.